This T cell receptor (beta chain) was observed in a study of shared clonotypes between healthy human individuals. The germline V gene has CDR1 KGHSY and CDR2 FQNENV. V lost 0 bases, J lost 7 bases, and 13 bases lay in between. The CDR3 is made up of 14 amino acids. At deep level, the assay was performed. Genomic DNA of each subset was evenly split across several immunoSEQ plates. Measured with immunoSEQ multiplex PCR; TCRdb has only the in-frame clones, and not every one. The sample holds some 790,000 clones, approximately 77% seen once. The specimen was memory CD4+ T cells sorted from blood. As for subset: CD45RA-negative fraction. The clonotype was recovered from a woman in her 30s in good health. The chain joins TRBV16 to TRBJ2-7; D is undetermined. The CDR3: CASSQSSISSEQYF. The CDR3 DNA reads as TGTGCCAGCAGCCAATCTTCAATTAGTTCTGAGCAGTACTTC.